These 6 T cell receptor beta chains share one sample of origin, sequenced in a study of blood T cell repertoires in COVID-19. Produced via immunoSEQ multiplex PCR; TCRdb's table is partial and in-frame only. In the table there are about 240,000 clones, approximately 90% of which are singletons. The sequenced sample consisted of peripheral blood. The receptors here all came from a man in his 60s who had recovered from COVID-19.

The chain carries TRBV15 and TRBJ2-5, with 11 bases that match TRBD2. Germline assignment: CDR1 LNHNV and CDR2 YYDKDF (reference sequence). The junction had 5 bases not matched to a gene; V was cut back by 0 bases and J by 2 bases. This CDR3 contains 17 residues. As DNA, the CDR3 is TGTGCCACCAGCAGAGAAGGGCTAGCGGGGGGACAAGAGACCCAGTACTTC. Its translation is CATSREGLAGGQETQYF.

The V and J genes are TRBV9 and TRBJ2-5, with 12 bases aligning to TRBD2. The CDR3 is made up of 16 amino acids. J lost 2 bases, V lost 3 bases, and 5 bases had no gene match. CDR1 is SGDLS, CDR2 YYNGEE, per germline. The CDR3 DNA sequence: TGTGCCAGCAGCGCCTCCGGGACTAGCGGGCAAGAGACCCAGTACTTC. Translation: CASSASGTSGQETQYF.

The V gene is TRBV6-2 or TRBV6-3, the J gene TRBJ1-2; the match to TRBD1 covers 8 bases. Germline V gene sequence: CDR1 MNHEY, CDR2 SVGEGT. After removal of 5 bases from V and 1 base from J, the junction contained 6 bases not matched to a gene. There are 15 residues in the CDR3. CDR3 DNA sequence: TGTGCCAGCAGTGGGACAGGAGGTATTAACTATGGCTACACCTTC. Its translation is CASSGTGGINYGYTF.

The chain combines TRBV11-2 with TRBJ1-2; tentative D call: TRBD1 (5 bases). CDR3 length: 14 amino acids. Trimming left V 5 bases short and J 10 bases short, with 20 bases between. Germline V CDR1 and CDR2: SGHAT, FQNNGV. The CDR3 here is CASSPRGTGRDYTF. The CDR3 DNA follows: TGTGCCAGCAGCCCAAGGGGTACGGGCCGTGACTACACCTTC.

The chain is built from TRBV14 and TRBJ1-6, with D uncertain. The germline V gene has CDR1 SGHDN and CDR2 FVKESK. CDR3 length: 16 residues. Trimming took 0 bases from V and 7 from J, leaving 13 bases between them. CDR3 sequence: CASSQDGGIRNSPLHF. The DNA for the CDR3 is TGTGCCAGCAGCCAAGATGGCGGGATAAGAAATTCACCCCTCCACTTT.

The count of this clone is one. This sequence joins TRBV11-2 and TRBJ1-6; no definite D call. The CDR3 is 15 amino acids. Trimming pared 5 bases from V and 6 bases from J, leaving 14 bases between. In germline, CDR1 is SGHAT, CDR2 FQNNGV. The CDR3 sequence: CASSRTPGLNSPLHF. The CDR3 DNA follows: TGTGCCAGCAGCCGGACTCCTGGACTTAATTCACCCCTCCACTTT.